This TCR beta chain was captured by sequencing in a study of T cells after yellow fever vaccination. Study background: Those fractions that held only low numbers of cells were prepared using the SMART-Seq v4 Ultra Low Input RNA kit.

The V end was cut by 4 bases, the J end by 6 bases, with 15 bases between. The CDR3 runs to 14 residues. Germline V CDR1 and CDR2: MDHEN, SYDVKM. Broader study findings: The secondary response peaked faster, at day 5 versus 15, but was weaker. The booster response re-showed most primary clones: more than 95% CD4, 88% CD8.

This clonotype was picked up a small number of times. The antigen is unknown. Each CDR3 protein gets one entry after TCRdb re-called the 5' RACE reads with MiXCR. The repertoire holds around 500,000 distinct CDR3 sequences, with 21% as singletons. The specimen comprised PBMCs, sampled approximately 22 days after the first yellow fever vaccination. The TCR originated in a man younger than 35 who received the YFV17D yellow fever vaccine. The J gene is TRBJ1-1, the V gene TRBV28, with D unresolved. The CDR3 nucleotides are TGTGCCAGCAGTTCCGGAGGAATGTGGGCTGAAGCTTTCTTT. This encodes CASSSGGMWAEAFF. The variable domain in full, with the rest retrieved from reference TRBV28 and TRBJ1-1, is DVKVTQSSRYLVKRTGEKVFLECVQDMDHENMFWYRQDPGLGLRLIYFSYDVKMKEKGDIPEGYSVSREKKERFSLILESASTNQTSMYLCASSSGGMWAEAFFGQGTRLTVV.